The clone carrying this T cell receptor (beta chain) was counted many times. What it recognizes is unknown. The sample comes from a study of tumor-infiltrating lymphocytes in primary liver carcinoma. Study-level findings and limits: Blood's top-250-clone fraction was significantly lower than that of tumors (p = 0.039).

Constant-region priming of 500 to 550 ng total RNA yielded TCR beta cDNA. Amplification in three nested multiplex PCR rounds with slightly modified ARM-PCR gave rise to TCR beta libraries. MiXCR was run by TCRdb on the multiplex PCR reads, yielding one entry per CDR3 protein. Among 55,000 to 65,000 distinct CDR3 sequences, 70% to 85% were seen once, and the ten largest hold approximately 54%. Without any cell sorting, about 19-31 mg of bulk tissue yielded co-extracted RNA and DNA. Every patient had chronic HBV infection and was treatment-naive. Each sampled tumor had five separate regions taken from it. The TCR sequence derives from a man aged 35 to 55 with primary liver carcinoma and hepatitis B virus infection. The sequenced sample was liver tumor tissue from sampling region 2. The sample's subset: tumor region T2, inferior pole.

The CDR3 loop is CASSSTRTGTNYEQYF. The DNA for the CDR3 is TGTGCCAGCAGTTCGACCAGGACAGGGACCAACTACGAGCAGTACTTC. The chain joins TRBV28 to TRBJ2-7; 8 bases fit TRBD1. Germline V gene sequence: CDR1 MDHEN, CDR2 SYDVKM. V shed 4 bases, J shed 3 bases, and the junction held 11 bases outside the gene matches. This CDR3 has 16 residues.